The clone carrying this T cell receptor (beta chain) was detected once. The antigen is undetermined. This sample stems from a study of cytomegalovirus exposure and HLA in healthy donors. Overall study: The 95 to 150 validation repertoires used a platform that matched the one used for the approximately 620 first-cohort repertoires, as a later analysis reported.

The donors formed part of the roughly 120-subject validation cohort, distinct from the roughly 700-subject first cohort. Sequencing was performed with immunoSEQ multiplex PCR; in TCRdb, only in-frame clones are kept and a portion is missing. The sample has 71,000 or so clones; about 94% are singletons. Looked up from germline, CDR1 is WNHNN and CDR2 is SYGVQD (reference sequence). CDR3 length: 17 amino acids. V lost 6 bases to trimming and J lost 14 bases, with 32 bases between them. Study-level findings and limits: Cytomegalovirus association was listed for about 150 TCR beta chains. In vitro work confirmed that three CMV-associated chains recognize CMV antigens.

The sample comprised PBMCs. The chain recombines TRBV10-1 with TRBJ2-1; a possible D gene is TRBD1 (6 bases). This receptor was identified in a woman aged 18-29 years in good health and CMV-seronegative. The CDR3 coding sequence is TGCGCCAGCAGCCTCGACAGGTCTGACGGTCGGGCGCAGTTAAAGTTCTTC. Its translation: CASSLDRSDGRAQLKFF.